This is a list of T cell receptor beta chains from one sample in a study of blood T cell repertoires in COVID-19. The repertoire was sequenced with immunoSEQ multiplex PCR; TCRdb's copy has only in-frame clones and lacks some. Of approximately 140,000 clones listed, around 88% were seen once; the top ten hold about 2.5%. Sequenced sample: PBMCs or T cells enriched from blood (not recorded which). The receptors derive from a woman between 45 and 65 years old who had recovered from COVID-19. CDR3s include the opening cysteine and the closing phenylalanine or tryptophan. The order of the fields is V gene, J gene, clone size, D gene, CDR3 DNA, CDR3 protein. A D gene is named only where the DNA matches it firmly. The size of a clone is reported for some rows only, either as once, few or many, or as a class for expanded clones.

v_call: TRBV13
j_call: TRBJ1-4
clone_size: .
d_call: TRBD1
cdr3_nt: TGTGCCAGCAGCATTAGGACAGGGGGCCGAGCAACTAATGAAAAACTGTTTTTT
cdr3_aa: CASSIRTGGRATNEKLFF

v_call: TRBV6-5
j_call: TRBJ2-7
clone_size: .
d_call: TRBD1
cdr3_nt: TGTGCCAGCAGTTATGAGGACAGGGGGCTTTACGAGCAGTACTTC
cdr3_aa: CASSYEDRGLYEQYF

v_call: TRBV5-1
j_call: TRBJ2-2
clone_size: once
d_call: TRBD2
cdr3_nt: TGCGCCAGCAGCTGGGGACTAGCGGGGGGACAAACCGGGGAGCTGTTTTTT
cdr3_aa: CASSWGLAGGQTGELFF

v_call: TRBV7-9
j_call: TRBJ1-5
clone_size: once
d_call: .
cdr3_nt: TGTGCCAGCAGCGATTCAGACGGGGTTGGCCAGCCCCAGCATTTT
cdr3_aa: CASSDSDGVGQPQHF

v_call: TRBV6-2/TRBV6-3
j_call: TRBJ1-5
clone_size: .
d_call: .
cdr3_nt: TGTGCCAGCAGTTACTCAGAGGGGGTCCCAGTCAATCAGCCCCAGCATTTT
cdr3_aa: CASSYSEGVPVNQPQHF

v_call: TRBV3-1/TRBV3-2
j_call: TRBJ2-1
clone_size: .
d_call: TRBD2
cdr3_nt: TGTGCCAGCAGCCAGGGGGGGGAGTCCTACAATGAGCAGTTCTTC
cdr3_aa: CASSQGGESYNEQFF

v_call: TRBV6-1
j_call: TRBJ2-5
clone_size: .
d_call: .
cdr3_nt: TGTGCCAGCAGTGATGTCAGATACCAAGAGACCCAGTACTTC
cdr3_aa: CASSDVRYQETQYF

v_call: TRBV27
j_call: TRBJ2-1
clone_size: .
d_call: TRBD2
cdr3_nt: TGTGCCAGCAGTTTTCTAGCGGGGGTGTACAATGAGCAGTTCTTC
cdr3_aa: CASSFLAGVYNEQFF

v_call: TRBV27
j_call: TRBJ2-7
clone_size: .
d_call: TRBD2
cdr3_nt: TGTGCCAGCAGTTTATCGGCGAGCGGGGCCTACGAGCAGTACTTC
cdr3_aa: CASSLSASGAYEQYF

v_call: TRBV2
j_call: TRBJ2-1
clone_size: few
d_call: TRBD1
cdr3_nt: TGTGCCAGCAGAACAGGGGGCAATGAGCAGTTCTTC
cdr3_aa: CASRTGGNEQFF

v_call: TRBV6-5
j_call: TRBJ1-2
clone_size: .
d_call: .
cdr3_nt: TGTGCCAGCTACGGGCCTCAGGGGAACTATGGCTACACCTTC
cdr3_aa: CASYGPQGNYGYTF

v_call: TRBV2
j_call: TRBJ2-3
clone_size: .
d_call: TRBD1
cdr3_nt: TGTGCCAGCAGCGAGCAGGGGGCCGCCACAGATACGCAGTATTTT
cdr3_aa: CASSEQGAATDTQYF

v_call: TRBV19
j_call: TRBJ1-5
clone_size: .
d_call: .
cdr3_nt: TGTGCCAGTAGTATAAGAGGGATAGCGCATCAGCCCCAGCATTTT
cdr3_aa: CASSIRGIAHQPQHF

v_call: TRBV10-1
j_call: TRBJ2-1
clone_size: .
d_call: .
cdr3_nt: TGCGCCAGCAGTGAGCTTACCGGGAGTGCCAATGAGCAGTTCTTC
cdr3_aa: CASSELTGSANEQFF

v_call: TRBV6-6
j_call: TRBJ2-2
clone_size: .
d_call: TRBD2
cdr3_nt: TGTGCCAGCAGTTACTCTGCGGGGGCCGGGGAGCTGTTTTTT
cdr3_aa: CASSYSAGAGELFF

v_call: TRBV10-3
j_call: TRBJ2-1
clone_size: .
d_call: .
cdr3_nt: TGTGCCATCAGTGGACATAACAATGAGCAGTTCTTC
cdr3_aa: CAISGHNNEQFF

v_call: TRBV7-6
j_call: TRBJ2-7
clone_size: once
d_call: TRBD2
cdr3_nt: TGTGCCAGCAGCTTAGGGGAGGGACTAGTAGGCGGCGAGCAGTACTTC
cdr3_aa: CASSLGEGLVGGEQYF